This paragraph covers one TCR beta chain sequence. This clonotype has only a few counts. Its antigen is unknown. The input lacks base qualities; no much larger clone sits a single base away. The source of the sample is a study of T cells after yellow fever vaccination (dated by TCRdb to 2018 to 2020). Regarding the study in general: Libraries from fractions with low cell numbers were prepared with the SMART-Seq v4 Ultra Low Input RNA kit. Blood was collected at multiple timepoints before and after primary and secondary immunization, and bulk PBMC replicates and cell subsets were isolated. Two healthy male donors, one aged 18 to 29 and one aged 30 to 39 years, were included in the cohort. Bulk TCR alpha and beta repertoires were sequenced longitudinally to track T-cell clones before and after primary and booster YFV17D yellow fever vaccination. Points the paper makes about the study in general: Because only a couple of donors were included in the study, the extent to which the findings can be generalized is limited. Compared with the primary T-cell response, the secondary T-cell response was weaker but faster, peaking on day 5 rather than day 15. After the booster, most of the clones that had expanded following primary vaccination were detected again (just under 97% of CD4 and 80% to 90% of CD8), which suggests that memory was broadly maintained. Computational filtering was required because FACS-sorted repertoires could contain abundant contaminating clonotypes from the bulk population. A small share of clonotypes was detected in both CD4 and CD8 compartments, with the overlap likely arising from convergent recombination.

Explained via the paper, the treatment or condition label denotes: live attenuated yellow fever vaccine strain. At each blood-draw timepoint, two biological replicates of bulk PBMCs were collected. A standard Ficoll-Paque protocol was used to isolate PBMCs from peripheral blood. TriZol was used to extract RNA from bulk PBMCs, from CD4 and CD8 fractions, and from dextramer-positive and dextramer-negative fractions. The instrument was an Illumina NovaSeq 6000. TCR cDNA was synthesized by 5'RACE template switching, through which a universal primer site and unique molecular identifiers were introduced. cDNA synthesis was primed from both the TCR alpha and TCR beta constant segments. Library amplification used two PCR steps, and the second PCR step added sample barcodes and sequencing adapters. Libraries were sequenced on Illumina HiSeq 2500 (2x100 bp) or NovaSeq (2x150 bp). In the paper's pipeline: MIGEC was used to demultiplex reads and collapse the reads into UMI consensus sequences, and MiXCR was used for V(D)J alignment. Clonotypes responding to the vaccine were identified with edgeR on replicate PBMC samples, with the criteria of FDR below 0.01 and a log2 fold change above 5 up to day 15. Each bulk clonotype was labeled CD4 or CD8 based on which sequenced repertoire, CD4 or CD8, contained the clonotype at higher abundance. The public reads were quality trimmed at Q25 with fastp and then assembled into clones with MiXCR by TCRdb, keeping productive beta chains. Every distinct CDR3 protein forms one entry, paired with its most common genes and DNA. The V and J calls were determined by TCRdb, not by the authors. Within this sample are about 340,000 distinct CDR3 sequences, with roughly 4.3% of them counted one time only. The top ten constitute less than 25% of the sample.

From the cysteine through the phenylalanine, the CDR3 covers 13 amino acids. The read is trimmed to its CDR3 DNA, 39 bases read in frame from base 1. Cut back by 1 base and 6 bases, the V and J ends lie 7 bases apart. For CDR1 and CDR2, the germline V gene (reference sequence) lists LGHDT and YNNKEL. The material sequenced was PBMCs, taken 5 days after the yellow fever booster vaccination. The sequence is built from TRBV3-1 and TRBJ2-1, with no D gene named confidently. The source is a man between 18 and 29 years old who received the YFV17D yellow fever vaccine. The nucleotides read TGTGCCAGCAGCCAAGTGCCTCTCAATGAGCAGTTCTTC. This translates into CASSQVPLNEQFF.